The 10 T cell receptor beta chains below were found in one sample sequenced in a study of T-cell reconstitution after alpha-beta-depleted transplantation in children. A library of TCRbeta sequences, prepared with unique molecular identifiers, was generated. TCRdb passed the PCR reads through MiXCR, listing each CDR3 protein once. The table has approximately 190,000 distinct CDR3 sequences, approximately 8% seen once. The source was PBMCs, mostly from graft donor cells, collected 360 days after TCRalphabeta/CD19-depleted stem cell transplant. Receptors were obtained from a male patient under 10 years old who had a stem cell transplant for acute myeloid leukemia, so the T cells may come from the graft donor.

This clonotype was picked up many times. J is TRBJ2-5 and V is TRBV29-1; D perhaps matches TRBD2 (6 bases). The CDR3 covers 16 residues. Germline V gene sequence: CDR1 SQVTM, CDR2 ANQGSEA. V dropped 8 bases and J dropped 0 bases, with 22 bases sitting between them. The CDR3 DNA reads TGCAGCACGGGCGTTGGTAGCGGAGCGTACCAAGAGACCCAGTACTTC. Its translation: CSTGVGSGAYQETQYF.

This clonotype was found a few times. CDR3 sequence: CASSQQGHYEQYF. As DNA, the CDR3 is TGTGCCAGCAGTCAACAGGGTCACTACGAGCAGTACTTC. The chain employs TRBV12-3 or TRBV12-4 and TRBJ2-7; tentative D call: TRBD1 (6 bases). V lost 5 bases, J lost 3 bases, and 11 bases lay in between. CDR3 length: 13 residues.

Many counts were recorded for this clonotype. V is TRBV10-3 and J is TRBJ2-2, with 9 bases fitting TRBD1. Germline V CDR1 and CDR2: ENHRY, SYGVKD. CDR3 length equals 15 residues. V lost 6 bases to trimming and J lost 5 bases; unmatched junction nucleotides: 7. DNA for the CDR3: TGTGCCATCAGAGCCGGGACAGGGAAAACCGGGGAGCTGTTTTTT. Residues: CAIRAGTGKTGELFF.

The chain combines TRBV5-5 with TRBJ1-1, with TRBD1 matching over 7 bases. Looked up from germline, CDR1 is SGHKS and CDR2 is YYEKEE (reference sequence). This CDR3 contains 12 residues. The V gene end was trimmed by 0 bases and the J gene end by 14 bases; junction bases not matched to a gene: 7. CDR3 DNA: TGTGCCAGCAGCTTGGAGGGGGCCGCGAACTTCTTT. Translating it yields CASSLEGAANFF.

In its sample, this clonotype was seen many times. The V and J genes are TRBV9 and TRBJ2-3; 9 positions match TRBD2. Trimming at V came to 0 bases and at J to 4 bases, leaving 3 bases not matched to a gene. This CDR3 has 15 residues. Per germline, CDR1 SGDLS and CDR2 YYNGEE. CDR3 bases: TGTGCCAGCAGCGTAGGCGGGAGGGGGCCAGATACGCAGTATTTT. It specifies CASSVGGRGPDTQYF.

In this sample, this clonotype turned up a few times. The chain carries TRBV6-1 and TRBJ2-3; D is perhaps TRBD2 (6 bases). The CDR3 is made up of 15 amino acids. The V gene's germline CDR1 is MNHNS and CDR2 SASEGT. Trimming removed 4 bases from V and 2 bases from J, with 13 bases in between. The CDR3 bases are TGTGCCAGCAGTGGTGCGGGAACTCACACAGATACGCAGTATTTT. Encoded protein: CASSGAGTHTDTQYF.

This clonotype has ten or more counts. The chain links TRBV5-5 to TRBJ1-5; D gene unclear. The CDR3 extends over 14 amino acids. V was clipped by 0 bases and J by 11 bases, with 15 bases between them. Germline lookup yields CDR1 SGHKS and CDR2 YYEKEE (reference sequence). CDR3 DNA: TGTGCCAGCAGCTTGGCTTCCCATGCCCGTTCCCAGCATTTT. Residues: CASSLASHARSQHF.

This clonotype has at least ten counts. The chain is built from TRBV6-1 and TRBJ2-7; no definite D call. The length of the CDR3 is 14 residues. Germline CDR1 reads MNHNS; CDR2 reads SASEGT. Between the trimmed V and J ends, which lost 2 bases and 3 bases, there was a span of 11 bases. The CDR3 sequence is CASSEPLGRYEQYV. CDR3 nucleotides: TGTGCCAGCAGTGAACCCTTGGGCCGCTACGAGCAGTACGTC.

Many counts were recorded for this clonotype. The rearrangement joins TRBV18 to TRBJ2-3; a weak D match, TRBD2 (6 bases). CDR1 KGHSH and CDR2 LQKENI come from the germline V gene. This CDR3 is 16 amino acids long. With 2 bases removed from V and 4 bases from J, the gap between germline ends came to 16 bases. For the CDR3, the DNA is TGTGCCAGCTCACCAGCGGTGGGACTTTTGGCAGATACGCAGTATTTT. Protein: CASSPAVGLLADTQYF.

There are a few counts of this clonotype. The chain is built from TRBV6-5 and TRBJ2-1; D uncertain. The ends were cut back, 4 bases at V and 10 bases at J, with 8 bases in the middle. Germline V gene lookup returns CDR1 MNHEY and CDR2 SVGAGI. The CDR3 is 11 amino acids. In DNA, the CDR3 is TGTGCCAGCAGTTGGTTGGGAGAGCAGTTCTTC. Translating gives CASSWLGEQFF.